Sequencing of this T cell receptor beta chain was carried out in a study of cytomegalovirus exposure and HLA in healthy donors. Study-level findings and limits: The authors enumerated some 170 TCR beta chains as linked to cytomegalovirus.

Some clones are missing from TCRdb's copy, which holds only in-frame ones; the method was immunoSEQ multiplex PCR. The data contain fewer than 150,000 clones, 86% of them singletons. Germline loops: CDR1 SGHRS, CDR2 YFSETQ. This CDR3 is built from 14 residues. V trimming: 0 bases; J trimming: 7 bases; junction bases outside the gene matches: 6. These donors were members of the 120-subject validation cohort, a group separate from the approximately 680-subject first cohort. Worth noting for this clone: Its antigen is undetermined.

The TCR sequence derives from a young man in good health and CMV-seronegative. Sequencing was carried out using PBMCs. V usage is TRBV5-1 and J usage is TRBJ1-1, with TRBD1 matching over 7 bases. The DNA of the CDR3 is TGCGCCAGCAGCTTGGGCCGTCAGGGGGGTGAAGCTTTCTTT. Translation gives CASSLGRQGGEAFF.